The 14 T cell receptor beta chains below come from one sample, sequenced in a study of T cell responses to AZD1222 COVID-19 vaccine. Produced via immunoSEQ multiplex PCR; TCRdb's table is partial and in-frame only. The sample yields 130,000 or so clones, roughly nine tenths seen once. The sequencing used peripheral blood, collected on day 0 of AZD1222 vaccination. These receptors were collected from an adult in good health.

The rearrangement uses TRBV18 and TRBJ1-3; D uncertain. V was shortened by 3 bases and J by 4 bases, with 13 bases between the two germline ends. The germline CDR1 and CDR2 sequences are KGHSH and LQKENI. There are 15 residues in the CDR3. The CDR3, as DNA: TGTGCCAGCTCACCCGGACCTGGAAGAGGAAACACCATATATTTT. This sequence encodes CASSPGPGRGNTIYF.

The V and J genes are TRBV28 and TRBJ1-6, with 9 bases matching TRBD1. From germline, CDR1 is MDHEN and CDR2 SYDVKM. The CDR3 length is 16 residues. V lost 4 bases to trimming and J lost 4 bases; unmatched junction nucleotides: 5. The CDR3 nucleotides are TGTGCCAGCAGTTCGATACAGGGGGCTTATAATTCACCCCTCCACTTT. Translation: CASSSIQGAYNSPLHF.

The rearrangement links TRBV5-4 to TRBJ2-7; D unresolved. This CDR3 spans 15 amino acids. Germline V gene data show CDR1 as SGHNT and CDR2 as YYREEE (reference sequence). Trimming took 3 bases from V and 3 from J, leaving 16 bases between them. The CDR3 nucleotides read TGTGCCAGCAGCTCCGGTGGGTACCTAAACTACGAGCAGTACTTC. This encodes CASSSGGYLNYEQYF.

V usage is TRBV9 and J usage is TRBJ2-5; TRBD2 matches 11 bases. The junction had 12 bases not matched to a gene; V was cut back by 6 bases and J by 5 bases. CDR3 length: 16 residues. Germline V CDR1 and CDR2: SGDLS, YYNGEE. CDR3 in DNA: TGTGCCAGCACTCTGACTAGCGGGGCGCCCCCCGAGACCCAGTACTTC. Amino acid sequence: CASTLTSGAPPETQYF.

The CDR3 bases are TGTGCCAGCAGCTCCGTGGGGGTTTCACCCCTCCACTTT. Its protein product is CASSSVGVSPLHF. The chain couples TRBV9 to TRBJ1-6, with D tentatively TRBD1 (5 bases). CDR3 length: 13 amino acids. Germline V gene lookup returns CDR1 SGDLS and CDR2 YYNGEE. Between the trimmed V and J ends, which lost 4 bases and 9 bases, there was a span of 11 bases.

This clone was picked up one time. The CDR3 sequence: CASSPQAGGYGYTF. CDR3 sequence (DNA): TGTGCCAGCAGCCCCCAAGCAGGGGGGTATGGCTACACCTTC. The V call is TRBV7-9, the J call TRBJ1-2; 7 bases are shared with TRBD1. The CDR3 spans 14 residues. J lost 5 bases, V lost 5 bases, and 8 bases had no gene match. CDR1 and CDR2 from the germline V gene are SEHNR and FQNEAQ (reference sequence).

The chain has TRBV25-1 and TRBJ1-2; tentative D call: TRBD1 (5 bases). V was pared by 6 bases and J by 8 bases, with 16 bases between. Germline loops: CDR1 MGHDK, CDR2 SYGVNS. CDR3 length equals 13 residues. The CDR3 DNA follows: TGTGCCAGCAGGCCCGGGACGATCGGAGGCTACACCTTC. Translation: CASRPGTIGGYTF.

The chain carries TRBV18 and TRBJ1-3; perhaps TRBD1 as D (5 bases). V dropped 4 bases and J dropped 0 bases, with 13 bases sitting between them. CDR1 and CDR2 (germline): KGHSH, LQKENI. The CDR3 totals 16 residues. The CDR3 spells CASSLRQSSSGNTIYF. The CDR3 nucleotides read TGTGCCAGCTCACTACGACAGTCCAGCTCTGGAAACACCATATATTTT.

This sequence joins TRBV15 and TRBJ1-3; D is perhaps TRBD1 (5 bases). The germline CDR1 and CDR2 sequences are LNHNV and YYDKDF (reference sequence). V was clipped by 0 bases and J by 2 bases, with 17 bases between them. This CDR3 is 18 amino acids long. The CDR3 DNA reads TGTGCCACCAGCAGAGATCTGGACAAATTGAGCCCTGGAAACACCATATATTTT. The encoded protein is CATSRDLDKLSPGNTIYF.

This clone was counted a single time. This chain connects TRBV7-3 to TRBJ1-2; D gene unclear. The CDR3 contains 15 residues. Germline lookup yields CDR1 SGHTA and CDR2 FQGTGA. V was trimmed by 5 bases and J by 8 bases, leaving 21 bases between them. As DNA, the CDR3 is TGTGCCAGCAGCGCTGAGGACGCGCCTTTAAGGGGCTACACCTTC. Residues: CASSAEDAPLRGYTF.

V and J are TRBV12-3 or TRBV12-4 and TRBJ2-2; no clear D gene. The CDR3 contains 13 residues. V was clipped by 8 bases and J by 1 base, with 8 bases between them. CDR3 residues: CASERLNTGELFF. DNA for the CDR3: TGTGCCAGCGAGAGGCTGAACACCGGGGAGCTGTTTTTT.

The chain uses TRBV5-1 and TRBJ2-7; 12 bases agree with TRBD1. J gave up 11 bases and V 4 bases, and 4 bases lay outside the gene matches. The CDR3 contains 12 residues. Germline assignment: CDR1 SGHRS and CDR2 YFSETQ. CDR3 residues: CASSLGQGAEYF. CDR3 coding DNA: TGCGCCAGCAGCCTGGGACAGGGGGCGGAGTACTTC.

The rearrangement joins TRBV5-8 to TRBJ1-2; D is ambiguous. Germline V gene data show CDR1 as SGHTS and CDR2 as YDEGEE. CDR3 length: 13 amino acids. V was clipped by 4 bases and J by 1 base, with 8 bases between them. The CDR3 here is CASSKGNNYGYTF. CDR3 coding DNA: TGTGCCAGCAGCAAAGGAAATAACTATGGCTACACCTTC.

The gene calls are TRBV6-5 and TRBJ1-2; 8 bases match TRBD1. The CDR3 covers 15 residues. J lost 2 bases, V lost 7 bases, and 9 bases had no gene match. Germline V CDR1 and CDR2: MNHEY, SVGAGI. This chain's CDR3 is CASKPQGVLNYGYTF. CDR3 sequence (DNA): TGTGCCAGCAAGCCACAGGGGGTCCTCAACTATGGCTACACCTTC.